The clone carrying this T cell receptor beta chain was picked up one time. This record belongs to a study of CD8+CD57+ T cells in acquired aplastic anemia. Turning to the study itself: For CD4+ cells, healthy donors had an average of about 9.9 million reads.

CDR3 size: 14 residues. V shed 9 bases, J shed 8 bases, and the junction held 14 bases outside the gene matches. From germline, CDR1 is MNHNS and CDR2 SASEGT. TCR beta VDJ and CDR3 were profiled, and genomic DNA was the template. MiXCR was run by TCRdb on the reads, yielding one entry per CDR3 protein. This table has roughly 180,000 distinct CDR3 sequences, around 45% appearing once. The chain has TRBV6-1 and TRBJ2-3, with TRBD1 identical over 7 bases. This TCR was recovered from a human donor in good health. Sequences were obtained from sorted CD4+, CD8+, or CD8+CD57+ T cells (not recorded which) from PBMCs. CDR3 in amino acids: CASTTGSLHFTQYF. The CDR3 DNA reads TGTGCCAGTACGACAGGGTCCCTTCATTTTACGCAGTATTTT.